This is a list of T cell receptor beta chains from one sample in a study of blood T cell repertoires in COVID-19. Produced via immunoSEQ multiplex PCR; TCRdb's table is partial and in-frame only. This repertoire shows about 140,000 clones, roughly 86% found once; its top ten account for over 9.5%. Source material: peripheral blood. The receptors come from a man aged 50 to 60 with active or convalescent COVID-19. CDR3s include the opening cysteine and the closing phenylalanine or tryptophan. A D gene is named only where the DNA matches it firmly. Clone size, where shown, is once, few, many, or a class for clones that have expanded.

clone_size: NA
v_call: TRBV6-5
d_call: TRBD2
j_call: TRBJ2-1
cdr3_aa: CASSPEAGGKFF
cdr3_nt: TGTGCCAGCAGCCCCGAGGCGGGAGGGAAGTTCTTC

clone_size: NA
v_call: TRBV28
d_call: NA
j_call: TRBJ1-1
cdr3_aa: CASSSLEVMLSEGAFF
cdr3_nt: TGTGCCAGCAGTTCCCTAGAAGTCATGCTATCGGAGGGAGCTTTCTTT

clone_size: NA
v_call: TRBV21-1
d_call: NA
j_call: TRBJ1-4
cdr3_aa: CASSKRDRGDEKLFF
cdr3_nt: TGTGCCAGCAGCAAGAGGGACAGGGGAGATGAAAAACTGTTTTTT

clone_size: NA
v_call: TRBV27
d_call: TRBD2
j_call: TRBJ2-1
cdr3_aa: CASRPRITSGRSYNEQFF
cdr3_nt: TGTGCCAGCAGACCCCGAATTACTAGCGGGAGATCCTACAATGAGCAGTTCTTC

clone_size: NA
v_call: TRBV7-3
d_call: NA
j_call: TRBJ1-3
cdr3_aa: CASSPSGYPSGNTIYF
cdr3_nt: TGTGCCAGCAGCCCCAGCGGCTACCCCTCTGGAAACACCATATATTTT

clone_size: NA
v_call: TRBV5-1
d_call: TRBD2
j_call: TRBJ2-7
cdr3_aa: CASSLAPAGGEGEQYF
cdr3_nt: TGCGCCAGCAGCTTGGCCCCAGCGGGGGGTGAGGGAGAGCAGTACTTC

clone_size: NA
v_call: TRBV7-2
d_call: NA
j_call: TRBJ1-2
cdr3_aa: CASTKPGDRYGYTF
cdr3_nt: TGTGCCAGCACAAAACCAGGGGATCGCTATGGCTACACCTTC

clone_size: NA
v_call: TRBV2
d_call: NA
j_call: TRBJ1-5
cdr3_aa: CASRAARNSNQPQHF
cdr3_nt: TGTGCCAGCAGGGCAGCGAGGAACAGCAATCAGCCCCAGCATTTT

clone_size: NA
v_call: TRBV10-1
d_call: NA
j_call: TRBJ2-7
cdr3_aa: CASSESGDGEQYF
cdr3_nt: TGCGCCAGCAGTGAGTCGGGTGACGGGGAGCAGTACTTC

clone_size: once
v_call: TRBV19
d_call: NA
j_call: TRBJ1-2
cdr3_aa: CASQWGVDGYTF
cdr3_nt: TGTGCCAGTCAGTGGGGAGTCGATGGCTACACCTTC

clone_size: once
v_call: TRBV19
d_call: TRBD1
j_call: TRBJ2-2
cdr3_aa: CASGQVLPGELFF
cdr3_nt: TGTGCCAGCGGACAGGTACTACCCGGGGAGCTGTTTTTT

clone_size: NA
v_call: TRBV6-5
d_call: NA
j_call: TRBJ1-1
cdr3_aa: CASSRSGQSAFF
cdr3_nt: TGTGCCAGCAGTAGGTCGGGACAATCGGCTTTCTTT

clone_size: medium-sized
v_call: TRBV4-2
d_call: TRBD1
j_call: TRBJ2-7
cdr3_aa: CASSPDRGGYEQYF
cdr3_nt: TGTGCCAGCAGCCCTGACAGGGGAGGTTACGAGCAGTACTTC

clone_size: NA
v_call: TRBV7-9
d_call: TRBD1
j_call: TRBJ2-7
cdr3_aa: CATNDPRTGYSYEQYF
cdr3_nt: TGTGCGACCAACGATCCTCGGACAGGTTACTCCTACGAGCAGTACTTC

clone_size: NA
v_call: TRBV7-9
d_call: TRBD2
j_call: TRBJ2-7
cdr3_aa: CASSRSGREMEQYF
cdr3_nt: TGTGCCAGCAGCCGTAGCGGGAGGGAGATGGAGCAGTACTTC

clone_size: NA
v_call: TRBV28
d_call: TRBD1
j_call: TRBJ2-2
cdr3_aa: CASRGTGGTGELFF
cdr3_nt: TGTGCCAGCAGGGGGACAGGGGGGACCGGGGAGCTGTTTTTT

clone_size: NA
v_call: TRBV4-2
d_call: NA
j_call: TRBJ1-4
cdr3_aa: CASSQDLDGRKLFF
cdr3_nt: TGTGCCAGCAGCCAAGATTTGGACGGGAGAAAACTGTTTTTT

clone_size: once
v_call: TRBV18
d_call: NA
j_call: TRBJ2-7
cdr3_aa: CASSSPGVSYEQYF
cdr3_nt: TGTGCCAGCTCATCGCCGGGGGTCTCCTACGAGCAGTACTTC

clone_size: NA
v_call: TRBV5-1
d_call: NA
j_call: TRBJ2-3
cdr3_aa: CASTEAGQTTDTQYF
cdr3_nt: TGCGCCAGCACAGAAGCAGGACAGACCACAGATACGCAGTATTTT

clone_size: once
v_call: TRBV6-6
d_call: TRBD1
j_call: TRBJ1-1
cdr3_aa: CASSSPGQGSLDAFF
cdr3_nt: TGTGCCAGCAGTTCCCCGGGACAGGGGTCGTTAGATGCTTTCTTT

clone_size: NA
v_call: TRBV18
d_call: TRBD2
j_call: TRBJ2-7
cdr3_aa: CASSPGTSGTSYEQYF
cdr3_nt: TGTGCCAGCTCACCCGGGACTAGCGGGACCTCCTACGAGCAGTACTTC

clone_size: NA
v_call: TRBV18
d_call: TRBD1
j_call: TRBJ1-2
cdr3_aa: CASSPTGQVNYGYTF
cdr3_nt: TGTGCCAGCTCCCCTACTGGACAGGTGAACTATGGCTACACCTTC

clone_size: NA
v_call: TRBV3-1/TRBV3-2
d_call: TRBD2
j_call: TRBJ2-1
cdr3_aa: CASSRLLPGLAGVSSYNEQFF
cdr3_nt: TGTGCCAGCAGCCGATTACTTCCGGGACTAGCGGGAGTTAGCTCCTACAATGAGCAGTTCTTC

clone_size: NA
v_call: TRBV2
d_call: NA
j_call: TRBJ2-2
cdr3_aa: CASSGNSNTGELFF
cdr3_nt: TGTGCCAGCTCGGGGAACTCGAACACCGGGGAGCTGTTTTTT

clone_size: NA
v_call: TRBV28
d_call: NA
j_call: TRBJ1-5
cdr3_aa: CASRKMIYSNQPQHF
cdr3_nt: TGTGCCAGCAGGAAGATGATCTATAGCAATCAGCCCCAGCATTTT

clone_size: NA
v_call: TRBV28
d_call: TRBD1
j_call: TRBJ2-7
cdr3_aa: CASRFGRGLYEQYF
cdr3_nt: TGTGCCAGCAGGTTCGGCAGGGGGCTATACGAGCAGTACTTC

clone_size: once
v_call: TRBV4-1
d_call: NA
j_call: TRBJ2-7
cdr3_aa: CASSLREGSSYEQYF
cdr3_nt: TGCGCCAGCAGCCTCCGAGAGGGCAGCTCCTACGAGCAGTACTTC

clone_size: few
v_call: TRBV7-2
d_call: TRBD1
j_call: TRBJ2-7
cdr3_aa: CASSLEWTGWNEQYF
cdr3_nt: TGTGCCAGCAGCTTAGAATGGACAGGTTGGAACGAGCAGTACTTC

clone_size: NA
v_call: TRBV19
d_call: NA
j_call: TRBJ1-5
cdr3_aa: CASTPVAGSSNQPQHF
cdr3_nt: TGTGCCAGTACACCCGTAGCGGGGTCTAGCAATCAGCCCCAGCATTTT

clone_size: NA
v_call: TRBV28
d_call: TRBD2
j_call: TRBJ2-1
cdr3_aa: CASSLFLAGGYNEQFF
cdr3_nt: TGTGCCAGCAGTTTGTTTCTAGCGGGGGGCTACAATGAGCAGTTCTTC

clone_size: NA
v_call: TRBV28
d_call: NA
j_call: TRBJ1-2
cdr3_aa: CASLGGSPVITF
cdr3_nt: TGTGCCAGCCTCGGCGGGTCACCAGTTATCACCTTC

clone_size: NA
v_call: TRBV7-2
d_call: NA
j_call: TRBJ2-3
cdr3_aa: CASSLVQGSTDTQYF
cdr3_nt: TGTGCCAGCAGCTTAGTTCAGGGGTCAACAGATACGCAGTATTTT

clone_size: NA
v_call: TRBV6-5
d_call: NA
j_call: TRBJ2-5
cdr3_aa: CASGTAGLAQYF
cdr3_nt: TGTGCCAGTGGGACTGCTGGGTTGGCCCAGTACTTC

clone_size: NA
v_call: TRBV4-2
d_call: NA
j_call: TRBJ2-5
cdr3_aa: CASSHDPSEAGIETQYF
cdr3_nt: TGTGCCAGCAGCCACGATCCATCGGAGGCAGGAATAGAGACCCAGTACTTC

clone_size: NA
v_call: TRBV24-1
d_call: NA
j_call: TRBJ2-3
cdr3_aa: CATSDSTGNRAVDTQYF
cdr3_nt: TGTGCCACCAGTGATTCTACAGGGAACCGTGCGGTAGATACGCAGTATTTT

clone_size: NA
v_call: TRBV2
d_call: TRBD1
j_call: TRBJ1-5
cdr3_aa: CASKVTGASNQPQHF
cdr3_nt: TGTGCCAGCAAAGTGACAGGGGCAAGCAATCAGCCCCAGCATTTT

clone_size: NA
v_call: TRBV5-1
d_call: TRBD2
j_call: TRBJ2-1
cdr3_aa: CASSWGSAGGGEQFF
cdr3_nt: TGCGCCAGCAGCTGGGGGTCCGCGGGAGGCGGGGAGCAGTTCTTC

clone_size: NA
v_call: TRBV3-1/TRBV3-2
d_call: NA
j_call: TRBJ2-2
cdr3_aa: CASSQAIKGELFF
cdr3_nt: TGTGCCAGCAGCCAAGCTATCAAGGGGGAGCTGTTTTTT

clone_size: NA
v_call: TRBV20-1
d_call: NA
j_call: TRBJ2-2
cdr3_aa: CSARRGRELFF
cdr3_nt: TGCAGTGCTAGGCGGGGCCGGGAGCTGTTTTTT

clone_size: NA
v_call: TRBV15
d_call: TRBD1
j_call: TRBJ1-4
cdr3_aa: CATRTGGAGEKLFF
cdr3_nt: TGTGCCACGAGGACAGGGGGCGCGGGTGAAAAACTGTTTTTT

clone_size: few
v_call: TRBV28
d_call: TRBD1
j_call: TRBJ1-5
cdr3_aa: CASSLPTGKQHF
cdr3_nt: TGTGCCAGCAGTTTACCGACAGGGAAACAGCATTTT

clone_size: once
v_call: TRBV24-1
d_call: NA
j_call: TRBJ2-3
cdr3_aa: CATSDPRARISTDTQYF
cdr3_nt: TGTGCCACCAGTGACCCCCGAGCGAGGATCAGCACAGATACGCAGTATTTT

clone_size: NA
v_call: TRBV5-4
d_call: NA
j_call: TRBJ1-1
cdr3_aa: CASSLVGQTEAFF
cdr3_nt: TGTGCCAGCAGCTTGGTTGGGCAGACTGAAGCTTTCTTT

clone_size: NA
v_call: TRBV28
d_call: TRBD1
j_call: TRBJ1-2
cdr3_aa: CASSRYGDRASVLHGYTF
cdr3_nt: TGTGCCAGCAGCCGATACGGAGACAGGGCTTCGGTTCTACATGGCTACACCTTC

clone_size: once
v_call: TRBV6-5
d_call: TRBD1
j_call: TRBJ2-2
cdr3_aa: CASSRTGKNTGELFF
cdr3_nt: TGTGCCAGCAGCCGGACAGGAAAGAACACCGGGGAGCTGTTTTTT

clone_size: NA
v_call: TRBV7-9
d_call: NA
j_call: TRBJ2-2
cdr3_aa: CASSLGGRDTGELFF
cdr3_nt: TGTGCCAGCAGCTTAGGAGGCAGGGATACCGGGGAGCTGTTTTTT

clone_size: NA
v_call: TRBV6-2/TRBV6-3
d_call: TRBD1
j_call: TRBJ1-5
cdr3_aa: CASSKGQVNNQPQHF
cdr3_nt: TGTGCCAGCAGCAAGGGACAGGTGAACAATCAGCCCCAGCATTTT

clone_size: NA
v_call: TRBV9
d_call: TRBD1
j_call: TRBJ1-2
cdr3_aa: CASSGGPLTGGYGYTF
cdr3_nt: TGTGCCAGCAGCGGAGGACCCCTGACAGGGGGCTATGGCTACACCTTC

clone_size: NA
v_call: TRBV15
d_call: TRBD2
j_call: TRBJ2-3
cdr3_aa: CATSRVYGTRTDTQYF
cdr3_nt: TGTGCCACCAGCAGAGTATACGGGACTAGGACAGATACGCAGTATTTT

clone_size: once
v_call: TRBV7-2
d_call: NA
j_call: TRBJ1-6
cdr3_aa: CASSFDTGTSPLHF
cdr3_nt: TGTGCCAGCAGCTTCGATACAGGGACCTCACCCCTCCACTTT

clone_size: NA
v_call: TRBV11-2
d_call: NA
j_call: TRBJ2-3
cdr3_aa: CASSPRVGSGSTDTQYF
cdr3_nt: TGTGCCAGCAGCCCAAGGGTCGGTAGCGGTAGCACAGATACGCAGTATTTT

clone_size: NA
v_call: TRBV24-1
d_call: NA
j_call: TRBJ1-6
cdr3_aa: CATTHRFSSYNSPLHF
cdr3_nt: TGTGCCACCACTCACAGGTTTAGTTCCTATAATTCACCCCTCCACTTT